This T cell receptor (beta chain) was found in a study of patients and donors after allogeneic stem cell transplantation. Trimming shortened V by 5 bases and J by 1 base, and 11 bases separated the two germline ends. CDR3 size: 14 residues. TCRdb fed the RT-PCR reads into MiXCR, producing one record per CDR3 protein. The sample includes approximately 200,000 distinct CDR3 sequences, 13% to 15% seen only once; the top ten take approximately 10%. The sample holds many counts of this clonotype. The rearrangement joins TRBV12-3 or TRBV12-4 to TRBJ2-5; no definite D call. The sample comprised blood, either unsorted or a sorted T cell fraction (not recorded which). The receptor's source is a human donor who was either an allogeneic HSCT recipient or a stem cell or donor lymphocyte infusion donor (not recorded which). It is not recorded whose cells these are; they may come from a transplant donor. DNA for the CDR3: TGTGCCAGCAGTCACGGTCCATCCCAAGAGACCCAGTACTTC. Translating it yields CASSHGPSQETQYF.